The T cell receptor (beta chain) described here comes from a study of shared clonotypes between healthy human individuals. Overall study context: The people who gave samples were two women and three men aged 18 to 49. General study findings and limits: Non-shared clonotypes showed lower generation probabilities than clonotypes common to all four donors.

Only in-frame clones appear in the TCRdb table, and some are missing; sequencing was by immunoSEQ multiplex PCR. This table has roughly 520,000 clones, 95% to 96% appearing once. HIV-negative, healthy adults without recent acute infections or vaccinations were the donors. Worth noting for this clone: The antigen is unknown.

Germline V lookup: CDR1 MNHNS, CDR2 SASEGT. The CDR3 is 15 amino acids. V gave up 1 base and J gave up 4 bases; unmatched junction bases: 6. Sequencing used naive CD4+ T cells sorted from blood. Noted subset: CD45RA+ positively selected. The TCR comes from a woman aged 30 to 39 in good health. This chain uses TRBV6-1 with TRBJ1-2; the match to TRBD1 covers 7 bases. CDR3 in DNA: TGTGCCAGCAGTGAAGGCCGGGACAGCTTCTATGGCTACACCTTC. Protein sequence: CASSEGRDSFYGYTF.